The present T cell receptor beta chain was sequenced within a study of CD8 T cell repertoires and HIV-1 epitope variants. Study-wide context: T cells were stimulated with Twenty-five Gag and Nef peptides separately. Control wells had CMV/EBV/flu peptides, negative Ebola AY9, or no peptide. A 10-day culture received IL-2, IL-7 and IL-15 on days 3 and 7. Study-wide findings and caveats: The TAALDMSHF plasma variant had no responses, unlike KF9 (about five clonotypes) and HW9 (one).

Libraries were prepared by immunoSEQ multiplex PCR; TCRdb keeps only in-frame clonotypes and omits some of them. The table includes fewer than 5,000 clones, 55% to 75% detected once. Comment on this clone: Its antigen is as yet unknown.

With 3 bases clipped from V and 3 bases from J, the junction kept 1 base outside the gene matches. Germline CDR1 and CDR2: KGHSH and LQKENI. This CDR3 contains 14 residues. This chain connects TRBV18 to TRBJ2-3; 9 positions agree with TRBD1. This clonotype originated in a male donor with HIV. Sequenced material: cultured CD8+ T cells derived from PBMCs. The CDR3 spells CASSPGQGTDTQYF. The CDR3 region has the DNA TGTGCCAGCTCACCGGGACAGGGTACAGATACGCAGTATTTT. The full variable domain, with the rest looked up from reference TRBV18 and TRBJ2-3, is NAGVMQNPRHLVRRRGQEARLRCSPMKGHSHVYWYRQLPEEGLKFMVYLQKENIIDESGMPKERFSAEFPKEGPSILRIQQVVRGDSAAYFCASSPGQGTDTQYFGPGTRLTVL.